The present T cell receptor (beta chain) was sequenced within a study of vaccination and CD4 T cells after COVID-19 (dated by TCRdb to 2021 to 2024). At the level of the whole study: Convalescent patients had a positive SARS-CoV-2 result on nasal swab PCR, and of these patients, 8 or 9 had mild disease and one had severe disease. In the convalescent cohort there were six males and four females, among whom were two Hispanic individuals, seven Caucasians, two Asians and one multiracial person. As controls, cultures received a CEFX viral epitope pool (the positive control), an HIV-1 Nef peptide pool (the negative control), or no peptide at all. Post-vaccine blood samples were taken a median of 72 days after the second vaccine dose, with a range of 14 to 241 days. Post-COVID blood samples were collected from convalescent patients a median of about 92 days after diagnosis, with a range of about 30 to 161 days. The cultures were stimulated with overlapping spike peptide pools from SARS-CoV-2 and from the common cold coronaviruses HCoV-NL63, HCoV-OC43 and HCoV-229E. Each participant got two doses of either the Pfizer-BioNTech BNT162b2 vaccine (n=8) or the Moderna mRNA-1273 vaccine (n=2). The spike-specific CD4+ TCR repertoire was compared before and after mRNA vaccination in approximately 9 COVID-19 convalescent patients and a handful of infection-naive healthy vaccine recipients. What the work shows at the level of the full study, not this receptor alone: Of the vaccine-specific clones found in convalescent patients, nearly all (304 of 307) were mono-reactive for SARS-CoV-2 spike instead of being cross-reactive with common cold coronaviruses. The median count of SARS-CoV-2-reactive clonotypes went up from about 23 after infection to roughly 38 after vaccination, although the change was not significant. Relatively few convalescent patients were included in the study, and early timepoints after natural infection were not analyzed. Among the post-vaccine SARS-CoV-2-reactive clones in convalescent patients, a median approximately 90% showed up only after vaccination, which suggests vaccine-specific priming.

The treatment or condition label here, explained by the study, means: roughly 10-day PBMC culture with coronavirus spike peptide pools or control peptides (ViraFEST assay). The study used the ViraFEST assay, which expanded antigen-specific T cells with peptide pools and then identified expanded clonotypes by TCR sequencing. Positive SARS-CoV-2 PCR tests in the convalescent patients dated from March to December 2020, before Alpha, Beta and Delta variants emerged in the United States. Each well held roughly 2 million PBMCs cultured in IMDM containing around 5.1% human AB serum and approximately 9.6 IU/ml IL-2, with 8.5 to 10 ug/ml peptide pools added. Half of the culture medium was replaced with fresh IL-2-containing medium on days 3 and 7. After less than 12 days of culture, CD4+ T cells were isolated by negative selection using the EasySep CD4+ T cell isolation kit. Ficoll-Paque Plus gradient centrifugation was used to isolate PBMCs from whole blood, and the isolated PBMCs were then either used fresh or cryopreserved at -140C. Each culture condition was generally run in triplicate wells.

Library preparation used PCR. At the Johns Hopkins FTIC core, DNA from the cultured CD4+ T cells underwent TCR sequencing with the Oncomine TCR Beta short-read assay. The QIAamp micro DNA kit was used to extract genomic DNA from the cultured CD4+ T cells. The Oncomine TCR Beta libraries from cultured CD4+ T cells were pooled using unique dual indexes and then sequenced on an Illumina iSeq 100. In the authors' own workflow: Non-productive sequences were filtered out, and CDR3s that did not start with C, did not end with F or W, or were shorter than 7 amino acids were discarded. Antigen-specific clonotypes were identified using the MANAFEST web application through comparison of peptide-stimulated wells with reference and other culture wells. To be called positive, a clone needed an FDR below 0.05, an odds ratio above 5, and a productive frequency above 0.1% in at least two of three replicate wells. Cross-reactive clonotypes were defined as significantly expanded in both SARS-CoV-2 spike wells and at least one common cold coronavirus spike condition. Levenshtein distances (stringdist) and unrooted phylogenetic trees (ape) in R version 3.6.1 were used to assess CDR3 homology. Using fastp trimming at Q25 and MiXCR clonotype assembly, TCRdb reanalyzed the public sequencing data and kept in-frame beta chains. Each record represents a unique CDR3 protein, reported with the most common genes and DNA among its rows. Here the V and J calls rest on TCRdb's processing, not on the authors' analysis. For this sample there are roughly 15,000 distinct CDR3 sequences; approximately 52% appear just once. Under 8.5% of the sample is taken by the ten largest.

Comments on this clonotype: Its recognized antigen is unknown. No per-base quality is available; no much larger clone lies one base away.

The material sequenced was CD4+ T cells from blood, cultured in vitro. The origin of this receptor is a human donor who had recovered from COVID-19.

The DNA is TGTGCCACCAGCAGAGATTCTGGCCCTAGTCAGCCCCAGCATTTT. Its product reads: CATSRDSGPSQPQHF. The chain is made from TRBV15 and TRBJ1-5, with the D gene not confidently named. V drops 0 bases and J drops 6 bases, leaving 12 bases in between. The germline V gene (reference sequence) sets CDR1 to LNHNV and CDR2 to YYDKDF. Including cysteine and phenylalanine, the CDR3 has 15 amino acids. Only CDR3 DNA is held: 45 bases, read in frame from base 1.